These 32 T cell receptor beta chains came from one sample sequenced in a study of cytomegalovirus exposure and HLA in healthy donors. In the PCR, 60 Vbeta and 13 Jbeta primers were used. The assay was immunoSEQ multiplex PCR, and TCRdb's table has in-frame clones only and misses some. The data contain 120,000 to 150,000 clones, 77% of them seen just once; the ten biggest clones take up under 5.5%. Sequencing input: PBMCs. The receptors come from a woman in her forties or fifties in good health and CMV-seronegative.

The chain couples TRBV19 to TRBJ1-4; D not resolved. This CDR3 spans 13 amino acids. Germline CDR1 is LNHDA and CDR2 is SQIVND (reference sequence). V lost 5 bases and J 10 bases, leaving 14 bases between the germline ends. CDR3 nucleotides: TGTGCCAGTAGTTTTACAGCCGAGGGAAAACTGTTTTTT. Translating gives CASSFTAEGKLFF.

This clone was counted at least ten times. This chain uses TRBV7-8 with TRBJ2-3, with a weak D call TRBD2 (6 bases). V was trimmed by 3 bases and J by 3 bases, leaving 10 bases between them. Germline loops: CDR1 SGHVS, CDR2 FQNEAQ. The length of the CDR3 is 14 residues. The CDR3 DNA follows: TGTGCCAGCAGCTTGGGCGGGGATACAGATACGCAGTATTTT. Translated, it gives CASSLGGDTDTQYF.

This chain joins TRBV6-1 and TRBJ1-5; D is undetermined. V was cut by 6 bases and J by 7 bases, with 13 bases left in between. This CDR3 region has 13 residues. CDR1 is MNHNS, CDR2 SASEGT, per germline. The CDR3 nucleotides read TGTGCCAGCAGGAGCGATTGGCAGCAGCCCCAGCATTTT. This translates into CASRSDWQQPQHF.

The gene calls are TRBV4-2 and TRBJ1-1; 10 bases are a match to TRBD1. V lost 6 bases and J lost 1; bases outside the gene matches: 8. The germline V gene has CDR1 LGHNA and CDR2 YNFKEQ. This CDR3 has 16 amino acids. CDR3 region: CASRKTGGVGNTEAFF. The DNA of the CDR3 is TGTGCCAGCAGAAAGACAGGGGGCGTAGGGAACACTGAAGCTTTCTTT.

The V and J genes are TRBV5-4 and TRBJ2-1; 14 bases are shared with TRBD2. The CDR3 is 15 residues long. Germline-derived CDR1 and CDR2 are SGHNT and YYREEE (reference sequence). V lost 4 bases to trimming and J lost 6 bases; unmatched junction nucleotides: 3. The CDR3 spells CASSPGLAGANEQFF. CDR3 nucleotides: TGTGCCAGCAGCCCGGGACTAGCGGGGGCCAATGAGCAGTTCTTC.

This clone was seen only a few times. The chain has TRBV6-1 and TRBJ1-4; D is perhaps TRBD1 (5 bases). CDR1 is MNHNS and CDR2 is SASEGT in the germline V gene. This CDR3 is 14 amino acids long. The V gene lost 0 bases and the J gene lost 5 bases, with 7 bases spanning the gap. The CDR3 loop reads CASSEADSNEKLFF. CDR3 coding DNA: TGTGCCAGCAGTGAAGCTGACAGCAATGAAAAACTGTTTTTT.

The J gene is TRBJ2-2, the V gene TRBV21-1; the table assigns TRBD2, which was not confirmed against the DNA. TRBV21-1 is a pseudogene locus. The CDR3 covers 14 residues. The CDR3 coding sequence is TGTGCCAGCAGCGAACGGGGGAACACCGGGGAGCTGTTTTTT. As protein: CASSERGNTGELFF.

This clone was seen only a few times. CDR3 bases: TGTGCCAGCAGCCACGACAGAAATAGCAATCAGCCCCAGCATTTT. This gives the protein CASSHDRNSNQPQHF. V and J are TRBV27 and TRBJ1-5, with D possibly matching TRBD1 (5 bases). The V end was cut by 6 bases, the J end by 0 bases, with 12 bases between. The length of the CDR3 is 15 residues. In germline, CDR1 is MNHEY, CDR2 SMNVEV (reference sequence).

CDR3 nucleotides: TGTGCCAGCAGCTTAGACTCAGGCCAAGGGGACTATGGCTACACCTTC. As protein: CASSLDSGQGDYGYTF. The chain is built from TRBV7-9 and TRBJ1-2; perhaps TRBD1 as D (5 bases). Trimming cost V 1 base and J 3 bases, with 15 bases left between them. The CDR3 runs to 16 residues. Per germline, CDR1 SEHNR and CDR2 FQNEAQ (reference sequence).

This sequence joins TRBV5-1 and TRBJ1-4; D perhaps matches TRBD1 (6 bases). Germline assignment: CDR1 SGHRS and CDR2 YFSETQ. The length of the CDR3 is 14 residues. V was trimmed by 3 bases and J by 4 bases, leaving 10 bases between them. Written as DNA, the CDR3 is TGCGCCAGCAGCTCGGACAGCGATAATGAAAAACTGTTTTTT. Protein sequence: CASSSDSDNEKLFF.

This clone has just a few counts. V is TRBV5-1 and J is TRBJ2-3, with 9 bases fitting TRBD2. V shed 3 bases and J 0 bases; nucleotides not matched to a gene: 8. In germline, CDR1 is SGHRS, CDR2 YFSETQ. This CDR3 is built from 17 residues. CDR3 in DNA: TGCGCCAGCAGCTCGATCAGGGGACTAGCCAGCACAGATACGCAGTATTTT. Encoded protein: CASSSIRGLASTDTQYF.

The CDR3 is CATSRDGDRDEKLFF. The CDR3 coding sequence is TGTGCCACCAGCAGAGATGGGGACAGGGATGAAAAACTGTTTTTT. The gene calls are TRBV15 and TRBJ1-4, with 9 bases lining up with TRBD1. The CDR3 totals 15 residues. Trimming took 0 bases from V and 6 from J; bases not matched to a gene: 2. Germline values: CDR1 LNHNV, CDR2 YYDKDF (reference sequence).

The rearrangement links TRBV5-6 to TRBJ2-7, with D hard to call. With 6 bases removed from V and 3 bases from J, the gap between germline ends came to 7 bases. Germline V gene sequence: CDR1 SGHDT, CDR2 YYEEEE. CDR3 length: 11 residues. CDR3 sequence: CASTKLYEQYF. The CDR3 nucleotides read TGTGCCAGCACCAAGCTCTACGAGCAGTACTTC.

Points on this clone: It is unclear where the CDR3 begins or ends on the DNA, so no DNA is shown, and the CDR3 is as TCRdb lists it. The rearrangement joins TRBV30 to TRBJ2-5; TRBD2 was called by the table and not checked on the DNA. The CDR3 totals 17 residues, both ends included. CDR1 is GTSNPN, CDR2 SVGIG, per germline (reference sequence). CDR3 amino acids: CAWSLGLAGGFLETQYF.

The chain combines TRBV19 with TRBJ2-2, with 7 bases lining up with TRBD2. Unmatched junction bases numbered 13, after V lost 9 bases and J lost 6 bases. Germline assignment: CDR1 LNHDA and CDR2 SQIVND (reference sequence). The CDR3 sequence is 15 residues long. The CDR3 is CASFRPSGGAGELFF. CDR3 nucleotides: TGTGCCAGCTTCAGACCGTCGGGGGGAGCCGGGGAGCTGTTTTTT.

This sequence joins TRBV2 and TRBJ2-3; 13 nucleotides align to TRBD2. Germline V gene sequence: CDR1 SNHLY, CDR2 FYNNEI. The CDR3 sequence is 16 residues long. The V gene end was trimmed by 5 bases and the J gene end by 6 bases; junction bases not matched to a gene: 8. The CDR3, as DNA: TGTGCCAGCAGTCGACTAGCGGGGGGCTCTGGGGATACGCAGTATTTT. Translation gives CASSRLAGGSGDTQYF.

This clone came up a few times. V usage is TRBV10-3 and J usage is TRBJ1-4; tentatively, D is TRBD1 (5 bases). Germline V gene lookup returns CDR1 ENHRY and CDR2 SYGVKD. The CDR3 has 14 residues. V was clipped by 3 bases and J by 7 bases, with 12 bases between them. The CDR3: CAISDGGASEKLFF. The CDR3 coding sequence is TGTGCCATCAGTGATGGTGGGGCGTCTGAAAAACTGTTTTTT.

The rearrangement links TRBV19 to TRBJ1-4; 7 bases align to TRBD1. J gave up 6 bases and V 0 bases, and 7 bases lay outside the gene matches. The CDR3 runs 16 residues. Germline V gives CDR1 LNHDA, CDR2 SQIVND (reference sequence). CDR3 region: CASSIDQGTAHEKLFF. The CDR3 DNA reads as TGTGCCAGTAGTATAGATCAGGGGACAGCCCATGAAAAACTGTTTTTT.

The table lists this clone with a few counts. The chain carries TRBV10-3 and TRBJ1-6; D is undetermined. CDR3 length: 14 amino acids. The V end was cut by 0 bases, the J end by 9 bases, with 9 bases between. Germline V gives CDR1 ENHRY, CDR2 SYGVKD. The CDR3 bases are TGTGCCATCAGTGAGTCGATCGGGAGTTCACCCCTCCACTTT. Its translation: CAISESIGSSPLHF.

This chain links TRBV18 with TRBJ2-4; tentatively, D is TRBD1 (5 bases). Trimming stripped 5 bases from V and 0 bases from J, with 17 bases between. Germline CDR1 and CDR2: KGHSH and LQKENI. The CDR3 covers 17 residues. CDR3 DNA sequence: TGTGCCAGCTCAGTACGACAGTTCGCCGAAGCCAAAAACATTCAGTACTTC. Encoded protein: CASSVRQFAEAKNIQYF.

Only a few counts were recorded for this clone. CDR3 protein: CASSSLRSNTEAFF. The CDR3 nucleotides are TGTGCCAGCAGCTCCCTACGCTCGAACACTGAAGCTTTCTTT. The V gene is TRBV5-4, the J gene TRBJ1-1, with unresolved D. The CDR3 is 14 amino acids. Germline loops: CDR1 SGHNT, CDR2 YYREEE (reference sequence). Trimming shortened V by 3 bases and J by 1 base, and 10 bases separated the two germline ends.

The gene calls are TRBV9 and TRBJ1-2; no definite D call. Trimming removed 3 bases from V and 0 bases from J, with 6 bases in between. From germline, CDR1 is SGDLS and CDR2 YYNGEE. The length of the CDR3 is 13 residues. CDR3 region: CASSAQPNYGYTF. CDR3 bases: TGTGCCAGCAGCGCACAGCCTAACTATGGCTACACCTTC. Full variable domain (missing parts from reference TRBV9 and TRBJ1-2): DSGVTQTPKHLITATGQRVTLRCSPRSGDLSVYWYQQSLDQGLQFLIQYYNGEERAKGNILERFSAQQFPDLHSELNLSSLELGDSALYFCASSAQPNYGYTFGSGTRLTVV.

V gene TRBV6-4 combines with J gene TRBJ2-7; 7 positions agree with TRBD2. The CDR3 is 13 residues long. V was pared by 2 bases and J by 6 bases, with 4 bases of the junction left unmatched. Germline assignment: CDR1 MRHNA and CDR2 SNTAGT. CDR3 loop: CASSDEAGVEQYF. As DNA, the CDR3 is TGTGCCAGCAGTGACGAGGCGGGGGTCGAGCAGTACTTC.

The rearrangement joins TRBV6-4 to TRBJ1-2; no reliable D call. Trimming shortened V by 3 bases and J by 3 bases, and 8 bases separated the two germline ends. Germline V gene sequence: CDR1 MRHNA, CDR2 SNTAGT. The CDR3 covers 13 residues. This CDR3 is CASSEEGDYGYTF. For the CDR3, the DNA is TGTGCCAGCAGTGAAGAGGGTGACTATGGCTACACCTTC.

The chain joins TRBV29-1 to TRBJ2-2; D perhaps matches TRBD2 (6 bases). Trimming stripped 6 bases from V and 1 base from J, with 15 bases between. The CDR3 runs 15 residues. Per the germline V gene, CDR1 is SQVTM and CDR2 is ANQGSEA. The CDR3 bases are TGCAGCGTCGAGGGGTGGGAGGAGAACACCGGGGAGCTGTTTTTT. Protein: CSVEGWEENTGELFF.

This chain joins TRBV4-1 and TRBJ1-3, with D hard to call. Trimming cost V 2 bases and J 2 bases, with 13 bases left between them. The length of the CDR3 is 16 residues. Germline loops: CDR1 MGHRA, CDR2 YSYEKL. The chain's CDR3 is CASSQPSRGAGNTIYF. DNA of the CDR3: TGCGCCAGCAGCCAACCGAGTCGAGGCGCTGGAAACACCATATATTTT.

Only one count was recorded for this clone. V and J are TRBV28 and TRBJ2-7; TRBD1 agrees at 7 bases. With 6 bases clipped from V and 6 bases from J, the junction kept 5 bases outside the gene matches. Germline V lookup: CDR1 MDHEN, CDR2 SYDVKM. The CDR3 is made up of 12 amino acids. The CDR3 nucleotides are TGTGCCAGCAGCGACAGGGTAGGCGAGCAGTACTTC. It encodes CASSDRVGEQYF. The whole variable domain, filled in from reference TRBV28 and TRBJ2-7, reads DVKVTQSSRYLVKRTGEKVFLECVQDMDHENMFWYRQDPGLGLRLIYFSYDVKMKEKGDIPEGYSVSREKKERFSLILESASTNQTSMYLCASSDRVGEQYFGPGTRLTVT.

This rearrangement joins TRBV7-3 to TRBJ1-2; no definite D call. The CDR3 covers 13 residues. Trimming shortened V by 6 bases and J by 7 bases, and 15 bases separated the two germline ends. In germline, CDR1 is SGHTA, CDR2 FQGTGA. DNA for the CDR3: TGTGCCAGCAGTCCCTCCGGGAGCAGTGGCTACACCTTC. Translated: CASSPSGSSGYTF.

This clone was recorded only once. The chain uses TRBV5-1 and TRBJ2-5, with TRBD1 matching over 10 bases. The CDR3 is 14 residues long. Germline-derived CDR1 and CDR2 are SGHRS and YFSETQ. V gave up 3 bases and J gave up 5 bases; unmatched junction bases: 4. The CDR3 DNA sequence: TGCGCCAGCAGCTCCGGGACAGGGGATGAGACCCAGTACTTC. Translating it yields CASSSGTGDETQYF.

This clone was picked up a small number of times. The chain employs TRBV10-1 and TRBJ2-5; D is ambiguous. Deletions cut 2 bases from V and 3 bases from J, with 16 bases between. Germline CDR1 reads WNHNN; CDR2 reads SYGVQD (reference sequence). The CDR3 runs to 16 residues. This CDR3 reads CASSEPPRTRKETQYF. In DNA form, the CDR3 reads TGCGCCAGCAGTGAGCCACCTAGAACACGAAAAGAGACCCAGTACTTC.

The chain recombines TRBV5-1 with TRBJ2-2; TRBD1 aligns across 7 bases. Germline V gene sequence: CDR1 SGHRS, CDR2 YFSETQ. The junction had 10 bases not matched to a gene; V was cut back by 1 base and J by 4 bases. This CDR3 contains 17 residues. The CDR3, as DNA: TGCGCCAGCAGCTTGCAACCGGGACAGTCCACCACCGGGGAGCTGTTTTTT. Translating it yields CASSLQPGQSTTGELFF.

V usage is TRBV30 and J usage is TRBJ2-1; the match to TRBD2 covers 13 bases. Trimming at V came to 6 bases and at J to 0 bases, leaving 2 bases not matched to a gene. This CDR3 contains 15 residues. In germline, CDR1 is GTSNPN, CDR2 SVGIG (reference sequence). The CDR3 protein is CACTSGGASYNEQFF. The DNA of the CDR3 is TGTGCCTGCACTAGCGGGGGGGCCTCCTACAATGAGCAGTTCTTC.